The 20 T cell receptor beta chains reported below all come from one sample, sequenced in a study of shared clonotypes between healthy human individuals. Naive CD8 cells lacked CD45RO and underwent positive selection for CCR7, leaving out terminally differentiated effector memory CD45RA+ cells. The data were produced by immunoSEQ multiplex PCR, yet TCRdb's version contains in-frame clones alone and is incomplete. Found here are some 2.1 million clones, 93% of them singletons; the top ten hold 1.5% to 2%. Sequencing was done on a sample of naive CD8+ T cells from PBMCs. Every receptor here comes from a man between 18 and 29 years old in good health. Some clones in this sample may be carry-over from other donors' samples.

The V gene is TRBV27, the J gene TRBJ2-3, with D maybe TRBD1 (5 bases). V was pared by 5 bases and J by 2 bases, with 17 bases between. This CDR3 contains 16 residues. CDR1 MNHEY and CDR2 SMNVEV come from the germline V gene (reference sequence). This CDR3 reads CASSMTRWGITDTQYF. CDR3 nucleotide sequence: TGTGCCAGCAGTATGACGAGGTGGGGCATCACAGATACGCAGTATTTT.

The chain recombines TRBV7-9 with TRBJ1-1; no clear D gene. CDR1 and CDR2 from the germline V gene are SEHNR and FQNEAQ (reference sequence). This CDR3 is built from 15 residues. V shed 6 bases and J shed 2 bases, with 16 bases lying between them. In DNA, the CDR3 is TGTGCCAGCAGGAGCGGTATGGCGCTAAACACTGAAGCTTTCTTT. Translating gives CASRSGMALNTEAFF.

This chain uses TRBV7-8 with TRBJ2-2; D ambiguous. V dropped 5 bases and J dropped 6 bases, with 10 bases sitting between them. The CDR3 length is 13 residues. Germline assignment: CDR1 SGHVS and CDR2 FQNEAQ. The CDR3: CASSPRSAGELFF. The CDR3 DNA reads TGTGCCAGCAGCCCGCGGTCGGCCGGGGAGCTGTTTTTT.

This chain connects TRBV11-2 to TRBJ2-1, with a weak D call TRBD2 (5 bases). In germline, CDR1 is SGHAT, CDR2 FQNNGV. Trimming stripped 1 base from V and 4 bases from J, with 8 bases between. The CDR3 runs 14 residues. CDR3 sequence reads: CASSLAGIYNEQFF. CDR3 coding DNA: TGTGCCAGCAGCTTAGCCGGGATTTACAATGAGCAGTTCTTC.

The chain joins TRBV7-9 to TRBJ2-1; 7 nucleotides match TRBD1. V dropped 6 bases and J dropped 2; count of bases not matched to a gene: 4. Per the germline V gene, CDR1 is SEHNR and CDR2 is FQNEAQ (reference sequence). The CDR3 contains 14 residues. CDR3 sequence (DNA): TGTGCCAGCAGTTTTCAGGGGGCCTACAATGAGCAGTTCTTC. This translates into CASSFQGAYNEQFF.

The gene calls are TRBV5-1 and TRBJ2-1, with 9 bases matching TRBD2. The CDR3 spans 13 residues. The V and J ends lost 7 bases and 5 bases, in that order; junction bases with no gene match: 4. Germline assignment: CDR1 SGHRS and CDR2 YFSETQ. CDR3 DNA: TGCGCCAGCGGACTAGCGAGAGACAATGAGCAGTTCTTC. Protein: CASGLARDNEQFF.

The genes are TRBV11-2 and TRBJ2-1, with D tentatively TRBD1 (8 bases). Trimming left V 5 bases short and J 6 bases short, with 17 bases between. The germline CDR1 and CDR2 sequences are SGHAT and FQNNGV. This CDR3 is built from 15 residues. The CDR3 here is CASSPRTGRVNEQFF. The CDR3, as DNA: TGTGCCAGCAGCCCCCGGACAGGGAGGGTCAATGAGCAGTTCTTC.

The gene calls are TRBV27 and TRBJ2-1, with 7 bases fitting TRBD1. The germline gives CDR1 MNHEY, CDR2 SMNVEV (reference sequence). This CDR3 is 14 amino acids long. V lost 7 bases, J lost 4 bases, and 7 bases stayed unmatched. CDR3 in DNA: TGTGCCAGCATAGGGGACAGAAGTTACAATGAGCAGTTCTTC. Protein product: CASIGDRSYNEQFF.

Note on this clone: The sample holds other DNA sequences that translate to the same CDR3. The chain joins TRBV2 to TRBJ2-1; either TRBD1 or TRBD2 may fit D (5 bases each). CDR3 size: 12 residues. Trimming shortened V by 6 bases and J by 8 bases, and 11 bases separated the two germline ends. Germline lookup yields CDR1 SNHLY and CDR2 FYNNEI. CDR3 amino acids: CASRTAVDEQFF. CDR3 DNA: TGTGCCAGCAGGACAGCGGTGGATGAGCAGTTCTTC.

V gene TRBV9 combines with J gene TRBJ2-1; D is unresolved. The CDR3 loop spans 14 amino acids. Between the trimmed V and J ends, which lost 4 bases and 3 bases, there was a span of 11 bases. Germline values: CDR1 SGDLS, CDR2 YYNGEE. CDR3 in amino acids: CASSPPADYNEQFF. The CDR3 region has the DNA TGTGCCAGCAGCCCCCCCGCGGACTACAATGAGCAGTTCTTC.

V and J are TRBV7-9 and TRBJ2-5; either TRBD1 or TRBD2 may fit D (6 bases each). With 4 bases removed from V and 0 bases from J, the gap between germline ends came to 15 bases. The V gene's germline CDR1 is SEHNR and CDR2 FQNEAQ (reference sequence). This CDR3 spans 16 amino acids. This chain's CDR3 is CASSSKGGLNQETQYF. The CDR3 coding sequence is TGTGCCAGCAGCTCCAAGGGGGGCCTGAACCAAGAGACCCAGTACTTC.

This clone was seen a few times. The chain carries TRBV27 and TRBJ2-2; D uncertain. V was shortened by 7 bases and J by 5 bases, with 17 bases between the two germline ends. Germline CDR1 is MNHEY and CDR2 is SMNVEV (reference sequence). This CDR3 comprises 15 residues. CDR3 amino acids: CASTPGRLTTGELFF. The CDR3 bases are TGTGCCAGCACCCCCGGCAGGTTGACTACCGGGGAGCTGTTTTTT.

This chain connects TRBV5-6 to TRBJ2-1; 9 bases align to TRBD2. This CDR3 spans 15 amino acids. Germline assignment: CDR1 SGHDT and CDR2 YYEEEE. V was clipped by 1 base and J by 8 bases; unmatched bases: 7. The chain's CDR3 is CASSLRAGGPDEQFF. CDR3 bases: TGTGCCAGCAGCTTGAGGGCGGGAGGGCCAGATGAGCAGTTCTTC.

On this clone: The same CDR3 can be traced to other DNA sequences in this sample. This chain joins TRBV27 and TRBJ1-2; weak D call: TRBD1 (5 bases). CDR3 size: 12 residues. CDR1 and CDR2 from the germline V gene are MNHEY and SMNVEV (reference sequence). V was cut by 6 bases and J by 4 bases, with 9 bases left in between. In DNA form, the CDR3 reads TGTGCCAGCAGGACTGGGGGCTATGGCTACACCTTC. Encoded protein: CASRTGGYGYTF.

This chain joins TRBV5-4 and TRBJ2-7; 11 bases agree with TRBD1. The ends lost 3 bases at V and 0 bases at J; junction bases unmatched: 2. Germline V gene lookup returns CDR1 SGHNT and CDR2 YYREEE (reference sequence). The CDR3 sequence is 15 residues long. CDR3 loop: CASSSDRGLSYEQYF. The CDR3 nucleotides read TGTGCCAGCAGCTCGGACAGGGGGCTCTCCTACGAGCAGTACTTC.

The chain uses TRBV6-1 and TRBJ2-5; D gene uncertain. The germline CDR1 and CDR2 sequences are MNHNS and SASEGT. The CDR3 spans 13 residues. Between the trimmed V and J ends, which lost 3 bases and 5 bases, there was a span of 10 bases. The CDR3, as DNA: TGTGCCAGCAGTGACGGGCCTACCGAGACCCAGTACTTC. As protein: CASSDGPTETQYF.

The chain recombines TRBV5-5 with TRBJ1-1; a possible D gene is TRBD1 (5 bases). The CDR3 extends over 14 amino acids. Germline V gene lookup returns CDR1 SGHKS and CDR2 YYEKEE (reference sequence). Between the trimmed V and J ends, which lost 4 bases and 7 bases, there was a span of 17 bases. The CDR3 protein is CASSLSGPPNEAFF. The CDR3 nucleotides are TGTGCCAGCAGCCTCTCAGGGCCTCCAAATGAAGCTTTCTTT.

The CDR3 DNA is TGCGCCAGCAGCCAAGAAATCCCACTAGCGGCCTACGAGCAGTACTTC. This translates into CASSQEIPLAAYEQYF. The J gene is TRBJ2-7, the V gene TRBV4-1; 8 bases line up with TRBD2. Germline CDR1 reads MGHRA; CDR2 reads YSYEKL. There are 16 residues in the CDR3. V gave up 0 bases and J gave up 2 bases; unmatched junction bases: 6.

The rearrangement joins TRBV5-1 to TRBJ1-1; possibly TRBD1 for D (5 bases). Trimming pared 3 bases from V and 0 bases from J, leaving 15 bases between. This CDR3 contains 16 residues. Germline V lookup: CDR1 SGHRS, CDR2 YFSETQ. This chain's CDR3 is CASSYDPDTMNTEAFF. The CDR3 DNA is TGCGCCAGCAGCTACGATCCGGACACAATGAACACTGAAGCTTTCTTT.

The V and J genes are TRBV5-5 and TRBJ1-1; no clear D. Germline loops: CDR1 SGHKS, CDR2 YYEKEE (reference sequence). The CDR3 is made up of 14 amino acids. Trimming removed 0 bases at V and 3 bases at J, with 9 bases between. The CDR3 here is CASSLESRDTEAFF. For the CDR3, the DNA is TGTGCCAGCAGCTTGGAATCGAGGGACACTGAAGCTTTCTTT.